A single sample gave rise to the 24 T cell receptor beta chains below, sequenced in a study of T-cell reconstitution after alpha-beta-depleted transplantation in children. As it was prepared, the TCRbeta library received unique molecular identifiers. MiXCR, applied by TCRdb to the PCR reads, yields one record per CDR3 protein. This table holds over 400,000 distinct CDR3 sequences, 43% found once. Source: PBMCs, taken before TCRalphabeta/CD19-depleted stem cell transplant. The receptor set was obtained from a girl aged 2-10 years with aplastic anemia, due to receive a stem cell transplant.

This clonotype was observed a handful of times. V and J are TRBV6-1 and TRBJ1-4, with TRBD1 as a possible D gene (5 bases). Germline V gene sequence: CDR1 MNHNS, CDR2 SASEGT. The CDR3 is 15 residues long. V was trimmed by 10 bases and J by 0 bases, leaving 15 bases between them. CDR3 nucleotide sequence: TGTGCCACCCAAACAGGCTATGCAACTAATGAAAAACTGTTTTTT. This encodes CATQTGYATNEKLFF.

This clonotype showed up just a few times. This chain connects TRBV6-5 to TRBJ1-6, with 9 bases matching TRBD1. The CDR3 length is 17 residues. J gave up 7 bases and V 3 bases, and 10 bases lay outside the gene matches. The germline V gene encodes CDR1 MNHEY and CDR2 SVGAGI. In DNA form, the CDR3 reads TGTGCCAGCAGTTATGGGACAGGGACGAACTCGAATTCACCCCTCCACTTT. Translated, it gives CASSYGTGTNSNSPLHF.

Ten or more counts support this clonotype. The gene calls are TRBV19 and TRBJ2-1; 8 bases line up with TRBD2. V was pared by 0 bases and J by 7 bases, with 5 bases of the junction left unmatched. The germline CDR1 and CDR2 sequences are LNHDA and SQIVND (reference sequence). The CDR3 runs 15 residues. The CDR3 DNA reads TGTGCCAGTAGTATAGATCTCCCGGGAGGGAATGAGCAGTTCTTC. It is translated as CASSIDLPGGNEQFF.

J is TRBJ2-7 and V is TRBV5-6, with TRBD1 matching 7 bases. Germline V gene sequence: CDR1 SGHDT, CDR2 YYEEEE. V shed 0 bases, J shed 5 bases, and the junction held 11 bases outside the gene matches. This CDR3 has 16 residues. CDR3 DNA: TGTGCCAGCAGCTTGGGGGGAAGACAGGGTATTCACGAGCAGTACTTC. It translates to CASSLGGRQGIHEQYF.

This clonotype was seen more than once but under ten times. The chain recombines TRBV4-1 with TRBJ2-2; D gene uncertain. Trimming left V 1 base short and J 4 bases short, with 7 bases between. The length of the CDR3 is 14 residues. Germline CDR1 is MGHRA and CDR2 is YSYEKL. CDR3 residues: CASSQGPSTGELFF. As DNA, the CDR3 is TGCGCCAGCAGCCAAGGACCCAGCACCGGGGAGCTGTTTTTT.

CDR3 DNA sequence: TGCAGTGAAGGGGTTTCGAACACTGAAGCTTTCTTT. Protein product: CSEGVSNTEAFF. The gene calls are TRBV20-1 and TRBJ1-1, with D maybe TRBD1 (5 bases). There are 12 residues in the CDR3. V shed 7 bases and J shed 1 base, with 10 bases lying between them. Germline V gene lookup returns CDR1 DFQATT and CDR2 SNEGSKA (reference sequence).

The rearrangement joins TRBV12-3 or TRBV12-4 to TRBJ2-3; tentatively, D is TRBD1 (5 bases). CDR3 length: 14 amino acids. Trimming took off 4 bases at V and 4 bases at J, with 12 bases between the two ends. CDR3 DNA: TGTGCCAGCAGTTCCTCAGGGTCCCCAGATACGCAGTATTTT. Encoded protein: CASSSSGSPDTQYF.

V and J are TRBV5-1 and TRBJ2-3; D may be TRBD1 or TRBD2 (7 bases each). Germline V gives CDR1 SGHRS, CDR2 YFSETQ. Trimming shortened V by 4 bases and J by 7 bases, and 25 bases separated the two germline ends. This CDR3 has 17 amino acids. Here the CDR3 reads CASSILKRLAGGNTQYF. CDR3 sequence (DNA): TGCGCCAGCAGCATACTCAAGCGACTAGCAGGGGGAAATACGCAGTATTTT.

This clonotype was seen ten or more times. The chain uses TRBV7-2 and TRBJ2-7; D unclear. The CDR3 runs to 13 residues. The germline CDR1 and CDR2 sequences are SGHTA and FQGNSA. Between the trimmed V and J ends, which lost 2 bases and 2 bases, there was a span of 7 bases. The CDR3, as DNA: TGTGCCAGCAGCTTATCGGGTACCTACGAGCAGTACTTC. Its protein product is CASSLSGTYEQYF.

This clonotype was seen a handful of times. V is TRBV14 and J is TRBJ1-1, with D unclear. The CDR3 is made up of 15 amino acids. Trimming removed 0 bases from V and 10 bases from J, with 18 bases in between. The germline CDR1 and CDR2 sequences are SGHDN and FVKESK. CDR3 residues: CASSQDGSSLLGAFF. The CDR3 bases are TGTGCCAGCAGCCAAGACGGCAGTTCCTTGTTAGGAGCTTTCTTT.

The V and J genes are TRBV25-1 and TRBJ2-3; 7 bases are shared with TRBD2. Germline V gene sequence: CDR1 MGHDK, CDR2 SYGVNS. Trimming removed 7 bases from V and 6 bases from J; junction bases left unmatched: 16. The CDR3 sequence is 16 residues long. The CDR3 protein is CASKKPLAVQVDTQYF. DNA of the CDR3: TGTGCCAGCAAAAAGCCGCTAGCGGTGCAAGTGGATACGCAGTATTTT.

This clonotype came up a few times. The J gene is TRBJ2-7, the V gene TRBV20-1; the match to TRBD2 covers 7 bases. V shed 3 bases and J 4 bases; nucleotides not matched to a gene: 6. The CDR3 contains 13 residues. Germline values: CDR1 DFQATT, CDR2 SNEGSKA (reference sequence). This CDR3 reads CSASPGRRYEQYF. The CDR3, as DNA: TGCAGTGCTAGTCCCGGGAGGAGGTACGAGCAGTACTTC.

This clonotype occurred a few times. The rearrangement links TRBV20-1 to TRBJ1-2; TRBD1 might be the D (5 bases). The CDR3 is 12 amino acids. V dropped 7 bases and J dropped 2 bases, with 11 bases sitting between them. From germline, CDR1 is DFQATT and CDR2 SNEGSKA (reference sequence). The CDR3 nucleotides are TGCAGTGGGGGGGATCTGAACTATGGCTACACCTTC. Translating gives CSGGDLNYGYTF.

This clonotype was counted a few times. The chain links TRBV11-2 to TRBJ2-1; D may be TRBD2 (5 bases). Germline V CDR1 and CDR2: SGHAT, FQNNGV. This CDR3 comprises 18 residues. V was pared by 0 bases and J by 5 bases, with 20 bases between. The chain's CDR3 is CASSLDGAGAALNNEQFF. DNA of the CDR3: TGTGCCAGCAGCTTAGATGGTGCGGGTGCGGCCTTAAACAATGAGCAGTTCTTC.

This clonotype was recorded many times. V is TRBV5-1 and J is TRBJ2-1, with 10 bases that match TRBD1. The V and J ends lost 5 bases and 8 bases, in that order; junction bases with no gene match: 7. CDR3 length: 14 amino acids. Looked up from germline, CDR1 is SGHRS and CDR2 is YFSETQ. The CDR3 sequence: CASRGGQGFDEQFF. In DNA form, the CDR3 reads TGCGCCAGCAGGGGGGGACAGGGGTTCGATGAGCAGTTCTTC.

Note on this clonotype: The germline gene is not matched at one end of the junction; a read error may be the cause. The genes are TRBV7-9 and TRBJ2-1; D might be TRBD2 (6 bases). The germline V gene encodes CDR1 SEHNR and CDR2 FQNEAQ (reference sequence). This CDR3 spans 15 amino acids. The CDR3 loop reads CASSLEGRLYNKQFF. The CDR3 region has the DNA TGTGCCAGCAGCTTAGAGGGGAGGCTCTACAATAAGCAGTTCTTC.

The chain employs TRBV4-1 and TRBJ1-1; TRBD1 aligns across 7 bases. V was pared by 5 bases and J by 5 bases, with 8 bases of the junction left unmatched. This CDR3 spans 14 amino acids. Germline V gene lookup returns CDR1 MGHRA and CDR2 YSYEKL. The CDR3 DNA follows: TGCGCCAGCAGCGCGGACAGGTCGGAGACTGAAGCTTTCTTT. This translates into CASSADRSETEAFF.

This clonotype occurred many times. The chain's CDR3 is CASSLGQGRNTIYF. CDR3 DNA sequence: TGTGCCAGCAGCTTGGGACAGGGCCGAAACACCATATATTTT. The chain has TRBV7-2 and TRBJ1-3, with 9 bases lining up with TRBD1. Trimming took 3 bases from V and 5 from J; bases not matched to a gene: 2. CDR3 size: 14 residues. In germline, CDR1 is SGHTA, CDR2 FQGNSA. The variable domain in full, with the rest retrieved from reference TRBV7-2 and TRBJ1-3, is GAGVSQSPSNKVTEKGKDVELRCDPISGHTALYWYRQSLGQGLEFLIYFQGNSAPDKSGLPSDRFSAERTGGSVSTLTIQRTQQEDSAVYLCASSLGQGRNTIYFGEGSWLTVV.

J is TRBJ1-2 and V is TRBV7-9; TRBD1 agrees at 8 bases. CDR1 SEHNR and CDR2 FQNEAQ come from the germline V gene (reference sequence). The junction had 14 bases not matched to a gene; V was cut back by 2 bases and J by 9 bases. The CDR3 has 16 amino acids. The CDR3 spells CASSLTLLGTGGSYTF. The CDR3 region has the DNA TGTGCCAGCAGCTTAACCCTCCTCGGGACAGGAGGAAGCTACACCTTC.

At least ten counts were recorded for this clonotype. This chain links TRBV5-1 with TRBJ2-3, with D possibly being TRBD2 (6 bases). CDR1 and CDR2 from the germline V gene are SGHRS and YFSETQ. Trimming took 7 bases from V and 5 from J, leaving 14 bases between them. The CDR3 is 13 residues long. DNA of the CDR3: TGCGCCAGCGATCCGGGAGCGGGAGATACGCAGTATTTT. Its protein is CASDPGAGDTQYF.

This CDR3 is CASSLRGKPDTQYF. The CDR3 region has the DNA TGTGCCAGCAGTCTCCGGGGGAAGCCAGATACGCAGTATTTT. The chain uses TRBV12-3 or TRBV12-4 and TRBJ2-3; weak D call: TRBD2 (6 bases). The V end lost 5 bases, the J end lost 4 bases, and 13 bases lay between the germline ends. The CDR3 contains 14 residues.

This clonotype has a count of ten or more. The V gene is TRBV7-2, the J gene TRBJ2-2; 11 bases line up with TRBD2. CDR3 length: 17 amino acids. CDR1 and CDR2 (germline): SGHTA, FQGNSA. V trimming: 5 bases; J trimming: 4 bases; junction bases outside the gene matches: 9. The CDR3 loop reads CASSLKPLAGATGELFF. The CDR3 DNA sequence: TGTGCCAGCAGCCTTAAACCACTAGCGGGAGCCACCGGGGAGCTGTTTTTT.

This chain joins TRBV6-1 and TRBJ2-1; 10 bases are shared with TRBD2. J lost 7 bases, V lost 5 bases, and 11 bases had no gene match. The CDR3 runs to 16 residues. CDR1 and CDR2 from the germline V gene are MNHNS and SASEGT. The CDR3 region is CASSHLAGERGNEQFF. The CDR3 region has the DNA TGTGCCAGCAGTCATCTAGCGGGGGAGCGGGGAAATGAGCAGTTCTTC.

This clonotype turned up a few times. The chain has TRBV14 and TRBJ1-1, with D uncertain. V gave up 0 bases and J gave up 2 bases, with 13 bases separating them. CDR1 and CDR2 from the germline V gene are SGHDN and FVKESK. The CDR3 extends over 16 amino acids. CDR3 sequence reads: CASSQDYLGINTEAFF. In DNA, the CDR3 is TGTGCCAGCAGCCAAGACTATCTAGGGATTAACACTGAAGCTTTCTTT. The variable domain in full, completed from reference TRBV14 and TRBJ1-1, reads EAGVTQFPSHSVIEKGQTVTLRCDPISGHDNLYWYRRVMGKEIKFLLHFVKESKQDESGMPNNRFLAERTGGTYSTLKVQPAELEDSGVYFCASSQDYLGINTEAFFGQGTRLTVV.